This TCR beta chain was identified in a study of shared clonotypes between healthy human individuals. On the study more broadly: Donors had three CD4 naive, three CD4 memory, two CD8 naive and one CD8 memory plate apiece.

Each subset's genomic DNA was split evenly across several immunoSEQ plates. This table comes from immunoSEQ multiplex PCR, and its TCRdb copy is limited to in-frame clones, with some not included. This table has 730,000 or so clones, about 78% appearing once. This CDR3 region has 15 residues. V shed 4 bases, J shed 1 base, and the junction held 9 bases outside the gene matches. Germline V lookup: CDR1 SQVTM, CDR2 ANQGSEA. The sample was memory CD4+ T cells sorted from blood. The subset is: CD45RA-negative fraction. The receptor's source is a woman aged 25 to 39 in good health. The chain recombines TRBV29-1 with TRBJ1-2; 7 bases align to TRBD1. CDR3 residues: CSVVSGSGGNYGYTF. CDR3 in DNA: TGCAGCGTTGTGTCCGGCTCAGGGGGTAACTATGGCTACACCTTC. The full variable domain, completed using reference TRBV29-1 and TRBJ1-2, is SAVISQKPSRDICQRGTSLTIQCQVDSQVTMMFWYRQQPGQSLTLIATANQGSEATYESGFVIDKFPISRPNLTFSTLTVSNMSPEDSSIYLCSVVSGSGGNYGYTFGSGTRLTVV.